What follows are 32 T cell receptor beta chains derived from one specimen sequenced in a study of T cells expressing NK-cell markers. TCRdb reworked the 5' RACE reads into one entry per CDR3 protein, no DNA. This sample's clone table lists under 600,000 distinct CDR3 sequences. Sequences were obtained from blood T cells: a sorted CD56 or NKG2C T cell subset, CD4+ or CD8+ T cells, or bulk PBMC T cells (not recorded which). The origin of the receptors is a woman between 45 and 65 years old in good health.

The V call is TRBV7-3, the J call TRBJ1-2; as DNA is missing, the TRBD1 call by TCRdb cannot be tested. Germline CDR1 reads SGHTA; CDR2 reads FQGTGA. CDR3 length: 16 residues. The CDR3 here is CASSPGGQQTNYGYTF.

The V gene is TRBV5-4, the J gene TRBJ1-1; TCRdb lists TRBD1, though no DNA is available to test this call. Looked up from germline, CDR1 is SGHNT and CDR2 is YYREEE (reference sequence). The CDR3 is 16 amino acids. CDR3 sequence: CASSFAPRGANTEAFF.

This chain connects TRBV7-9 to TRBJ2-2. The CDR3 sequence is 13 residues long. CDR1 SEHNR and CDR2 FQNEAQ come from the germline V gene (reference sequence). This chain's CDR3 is CASSLSGAGELFF.

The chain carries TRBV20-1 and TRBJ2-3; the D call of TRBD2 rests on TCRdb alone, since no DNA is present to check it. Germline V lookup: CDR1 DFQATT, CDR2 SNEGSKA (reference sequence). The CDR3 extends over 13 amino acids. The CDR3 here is CSARGPLTDTQYF.

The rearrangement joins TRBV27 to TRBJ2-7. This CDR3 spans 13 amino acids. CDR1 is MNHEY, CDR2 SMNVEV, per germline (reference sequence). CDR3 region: CASKGLTAYEQYF.

CDR3 protein: CASSLGLAGFTGELFF. The V and J genes are TRBV3-1 and TRBJ2-2; the D call from TCRdb, TRBD2, cannot be confirmed without DNA. CDR3 length: 16 residues. Germline V gives CDR1 LGHDT, CDR2 YNNKEL (reference sequence).

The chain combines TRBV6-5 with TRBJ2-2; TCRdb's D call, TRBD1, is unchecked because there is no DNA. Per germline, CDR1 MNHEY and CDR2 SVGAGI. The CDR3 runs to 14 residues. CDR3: CASRRQGATGELFF.

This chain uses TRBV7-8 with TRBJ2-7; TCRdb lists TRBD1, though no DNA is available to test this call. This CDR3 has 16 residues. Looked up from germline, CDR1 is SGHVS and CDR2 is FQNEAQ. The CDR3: CASSTRGTGKSYEQYF.

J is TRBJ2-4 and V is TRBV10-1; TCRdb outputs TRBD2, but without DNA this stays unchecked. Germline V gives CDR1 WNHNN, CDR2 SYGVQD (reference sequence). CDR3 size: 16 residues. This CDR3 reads CASSESRTSGINIQYF.

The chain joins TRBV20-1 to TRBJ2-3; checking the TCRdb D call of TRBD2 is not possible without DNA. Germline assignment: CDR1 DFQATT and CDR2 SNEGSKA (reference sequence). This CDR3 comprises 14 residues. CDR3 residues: CSANRASGSLTQYF.

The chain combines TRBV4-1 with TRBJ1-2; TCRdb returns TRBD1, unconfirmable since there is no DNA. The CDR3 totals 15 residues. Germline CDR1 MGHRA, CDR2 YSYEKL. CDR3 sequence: CASSQEGTGYYGYTF.

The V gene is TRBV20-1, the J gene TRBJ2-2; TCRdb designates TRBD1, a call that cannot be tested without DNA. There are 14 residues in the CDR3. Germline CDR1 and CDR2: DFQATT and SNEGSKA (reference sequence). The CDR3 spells CSTKPHWGGGELFF.

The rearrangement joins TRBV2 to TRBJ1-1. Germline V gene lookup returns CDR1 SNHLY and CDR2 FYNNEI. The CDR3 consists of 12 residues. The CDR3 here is CASRPANTEAFF. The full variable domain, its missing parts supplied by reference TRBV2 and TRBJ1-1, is EPEVTQTPSHQVTQMGQEVILRCVPISNHLYFYWYRQILGQKVEFLVSFYNNEISEKSEIFDDQFSVERPDGSNFTLKIRSTKLEDSAMYFCASRPANTEAFFGQGTRLTVV.

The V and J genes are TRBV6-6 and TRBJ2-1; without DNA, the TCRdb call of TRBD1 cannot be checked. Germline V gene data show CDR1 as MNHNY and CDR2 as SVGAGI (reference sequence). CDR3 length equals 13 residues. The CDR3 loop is CASGQGTEDEQFF.

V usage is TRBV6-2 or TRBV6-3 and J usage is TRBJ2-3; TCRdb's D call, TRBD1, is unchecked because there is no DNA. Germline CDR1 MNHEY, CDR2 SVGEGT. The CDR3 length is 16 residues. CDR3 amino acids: CASSYPGQGLTDTQYF.

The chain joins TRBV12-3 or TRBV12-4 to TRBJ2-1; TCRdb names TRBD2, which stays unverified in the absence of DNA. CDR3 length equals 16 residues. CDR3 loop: CASSYRLAGGYNEQFF.

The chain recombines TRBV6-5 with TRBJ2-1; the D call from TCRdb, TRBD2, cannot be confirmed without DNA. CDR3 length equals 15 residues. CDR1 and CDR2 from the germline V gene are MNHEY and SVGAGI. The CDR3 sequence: CASSYGLAGYNEQFF.

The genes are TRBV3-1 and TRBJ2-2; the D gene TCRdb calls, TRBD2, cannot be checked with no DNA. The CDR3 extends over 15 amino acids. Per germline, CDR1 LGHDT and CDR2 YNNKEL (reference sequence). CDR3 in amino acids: CASSLRDDNTGELFF.

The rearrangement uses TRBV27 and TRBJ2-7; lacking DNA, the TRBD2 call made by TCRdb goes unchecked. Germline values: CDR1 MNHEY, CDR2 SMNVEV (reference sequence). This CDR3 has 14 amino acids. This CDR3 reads CASSLTDSSPEQYF.

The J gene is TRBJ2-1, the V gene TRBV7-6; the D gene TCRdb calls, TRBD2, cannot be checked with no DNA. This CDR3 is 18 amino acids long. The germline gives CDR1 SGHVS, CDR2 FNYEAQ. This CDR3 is CASSLGASGGSGGNEQFF. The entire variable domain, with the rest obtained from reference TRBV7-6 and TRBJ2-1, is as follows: GAGVSQSPRYKVTKRGQDVALRCDPISGHVSLYWYRQALGQGPEFLTYFNYEAQQDKSGLPNDRFSAERPEGSISTLTIQRTEQRDSAMYRCASSLGASGGSGGNEQFFGPGTRLTVL.

The chain's CDR3 is CAWSEGARGDTQYF. The chain has TRBV30 and TRBJ2-3; TCRdb names TRBD1, which stays unverified in the absence of DNA. The CDR3 is 14 residues long. Germline V gene data show CDR1 as GTSNPN and CDR2 as SVGIG (reference sequence).

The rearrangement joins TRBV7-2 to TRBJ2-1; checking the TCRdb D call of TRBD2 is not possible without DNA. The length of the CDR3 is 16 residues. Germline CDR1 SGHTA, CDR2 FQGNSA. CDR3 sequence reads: CASSTRDSQKYNEQFF.

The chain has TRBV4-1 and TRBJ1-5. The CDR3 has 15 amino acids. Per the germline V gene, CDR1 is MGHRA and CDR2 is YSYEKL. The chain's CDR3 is CASSQGKEPFRPQHF.

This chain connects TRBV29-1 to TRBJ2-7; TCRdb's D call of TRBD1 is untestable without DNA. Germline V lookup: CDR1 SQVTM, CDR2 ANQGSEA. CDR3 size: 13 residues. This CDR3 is CSAGRAGGFEQYF.

CDR3 protein: CASSAQVSTDTQYF. The V gene is TRBV9, the J gene TRBJ2-3. CDR3 length equals 14 residues. In germline, CDR1 is SGDLS, CDR2 YYNGEE.

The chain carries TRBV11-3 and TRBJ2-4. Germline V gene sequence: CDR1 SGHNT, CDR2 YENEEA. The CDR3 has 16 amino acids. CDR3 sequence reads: CASSLEATLAKNIQYF.

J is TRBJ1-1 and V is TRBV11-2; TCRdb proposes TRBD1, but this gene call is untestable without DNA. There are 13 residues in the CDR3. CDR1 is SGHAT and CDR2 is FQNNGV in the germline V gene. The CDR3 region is CASRPIRDSEAFF.

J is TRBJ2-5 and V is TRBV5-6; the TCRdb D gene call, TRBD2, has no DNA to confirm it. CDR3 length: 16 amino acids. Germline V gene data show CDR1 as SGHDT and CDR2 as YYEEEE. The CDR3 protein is CASSRTRGRFGETQYF.

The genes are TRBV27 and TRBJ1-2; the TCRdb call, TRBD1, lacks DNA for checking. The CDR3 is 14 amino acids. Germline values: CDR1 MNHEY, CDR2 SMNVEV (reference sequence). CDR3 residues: CASKQGAYNYGYTF.

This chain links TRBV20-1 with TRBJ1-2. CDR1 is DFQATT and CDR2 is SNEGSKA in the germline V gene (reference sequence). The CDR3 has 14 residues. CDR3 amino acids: CSANPSSRNYGYTF.

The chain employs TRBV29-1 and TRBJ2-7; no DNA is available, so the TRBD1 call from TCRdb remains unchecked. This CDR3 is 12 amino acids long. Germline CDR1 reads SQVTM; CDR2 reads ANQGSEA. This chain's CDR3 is CSGGHGVYEQYF.

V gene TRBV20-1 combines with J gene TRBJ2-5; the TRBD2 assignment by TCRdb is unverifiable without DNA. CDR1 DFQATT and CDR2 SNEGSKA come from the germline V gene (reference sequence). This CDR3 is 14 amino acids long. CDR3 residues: CSCTSPLGLKTQYF.